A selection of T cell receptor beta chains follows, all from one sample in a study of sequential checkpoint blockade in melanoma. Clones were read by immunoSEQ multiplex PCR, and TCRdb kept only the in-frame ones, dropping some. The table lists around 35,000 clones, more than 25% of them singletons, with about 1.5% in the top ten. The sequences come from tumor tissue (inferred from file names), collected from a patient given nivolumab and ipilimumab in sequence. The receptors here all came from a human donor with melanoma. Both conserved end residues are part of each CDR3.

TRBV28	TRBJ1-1	CASSPSTGVTEAFF
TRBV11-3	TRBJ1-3	CASSLTGTGAGNTIYF
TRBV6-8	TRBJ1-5	CASSYGAGRPGDQPQHF
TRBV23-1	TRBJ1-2	CASSLGQNYGYTF
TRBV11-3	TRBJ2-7	CASSPQDGYYEQYF
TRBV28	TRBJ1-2	CASSPGQVGGYTF
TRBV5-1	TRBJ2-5	CASSLGGTSDFETQYF
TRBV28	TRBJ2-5	CASSSGGESTETQYF
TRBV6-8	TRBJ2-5	CAISARNGGAQETQYF
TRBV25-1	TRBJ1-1	CASSESYAEAFF
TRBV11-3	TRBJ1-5	CASSQGAAGQPQHF
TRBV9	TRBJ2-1	CASSVGLAGWNEQFF
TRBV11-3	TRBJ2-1	CASSLDFFSYNEQFF
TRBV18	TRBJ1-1	CASSPLGQQNTEAFF
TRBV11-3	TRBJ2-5	CASSLVASGGETQYF
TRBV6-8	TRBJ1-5	CASSYSTEKGAQHF